Reported below is one TCR beta chain. Antigen specificity is unknown. The data originate from a study of a mutant IDH1 vaccine in newly diagnosed glioma. Study context: Beginning 4-6 weeks after radiotherapy alone, or with temozolomide cycles, vaccination took place. Visit V13 took place at week 47, and visit V12 happened at week 35. Findings of the study overall: The occurrence of vaccine-induced immune responses was seen in around 92% of patients.

The germline CDR1 and CDR2 sequences are SGHDN and FVKESK. The ends were cut back, 6 bases at V and 6 bases at J, with 14 bases in the middle. CDR3 size: 14 residues. Measured with immunoSEQ multiplex PCR; TCRdb has only the in-frame clones, and not every one. Among tens of thousands of clones listed, under 85% were seen once. The time point: week 47, end of study. Each dose delivered 300 ug of mutant IDH1 20-mer peptide subcutaneously with imiquimod. The vaccination schedule gave patients eight doses in weeks 1, 3, 5, 7, 11, 15, 19 and 23. The chain couples TRBV14 to TRBJ2-2; D is possibly TRBD1 or TRBD2 (5 bases each). The specimen comprised PBMCs, sampled from a glioma patient whose treatment included an IDH1 peptide vaccine. The sequence came from a man aged 25-45 years with glioma. CDR3 bases: TGTGCCAGCAGACCCGGGACCCCTCCCGGGGAGCTGTTTTTT. This gives the protein CASRPGTPPGELFF.